This T cell receptor (beta chain) is from a study of OX40 agonist ivuxolimab in advanced cancers. Findings of the study overall: CD4+ and CD8+ blood T cells expanded clonally by week 6 at 0.1 to 3.0 mg/kg.

Using immunoSEQ multiplex PCR, the repertoire was profiled, and TCRdb retains in-frame clones only, with some absent. The repertoire consists of 55,000 to 80,000 clones, with approximately 86% occurring once and the leading ten covering roughly 2%. Germline assignment: CDR1 MNHEY and CDR2 SMNVEV (reference sequence). V lost 2 bases, J lost 5 bases, and 22 bases lay in between. This CDR3 is 18 amino acids long. Worth noting for this clone: The antigen remains undetermined.

The specimen was CD4+ or CD8+ T cells sorted from blood, collected in a trial of the OX40 agonist ivuxolimab. The rearrangement links TRBV27 to TRBJ2-1; D may be TRBD1 or TRBD2 (5 bases each). The receptor was derived from an adult with an advanced solid tumor such as melanoma, head and neck, liver or kidney cancer. The CDR3 region is CASSLAPPWGSLNNEQFF. CDR3 DNA sequence: TGTGCCAGCAGTTTAGCGCCTCCGTGGGGGTCCCTTAACAATGAGCAGTTCTTC.